This passage covers 20 T cell receptor beta chains from one sample sequenced in a study of T cell repertoires in cytomegalovirus infection. MiXCR, applied by TCRdb to the reads, yields one record per CDR3 protein. Among around 300,000 distinct CDR3 sequences listed, 8% to 10% were seen once. The sequencing input was PBMCs. These receptors were collected from a human donor in good health (CMV status not recorded). Some clones in this sample may be carry-over from other donors' samples.

There are many counts of this clonotype. The CDR3 nucleotides read TGTGCCAGCAGTTCGCCGGGACTAGCGGGAGGCGGCACAGATACGCAGTATTTT. Amino acid sequence: CASSSPGLAGGGTDTQYF. The chain employs TRBV12-3 or TRBV12-4 and TRBJ2-3, with TRBD2 matching over 15 bases. The ends lost 4 bases at V and 1 base at J; junction bases unmatched: 6. The CDR3 sequence is 18 residues long.

This chain uses TRBV10-3 with TRBJ1-2; TRBD1 is a possible D gene (6 bases). The V end lost 3 bases, the J end lost 4 bases, and 12 bases lay between the germline ends. The germline V gene has CDR1 ENHRY and CDR2 SYGVKD. This CDR3 spans 14 amino acids. As DNA, the CDR3 is TGTGCCATCAGTGATATGGCAGGGGCCTATGGCTACACCTTC. Amino acids: CAISDMAGAYGYTF.

This clonotype showed up just a few times. This chain joins TRBV10-3 and TRBJ2-7; D gene uncertain. This CDR3 contains 13 residues. Trimming took 0 bases from V and 4 from J, leaving 7 bases between them. The germline V gene has CDR1 ENHRY and CDR2 SYGVKD. CDR3 residues: CAISESKPYEQYF. The CDR3 DNA sequence: TGTGCCATCAGTGAGTCGAAACCATACGAGCAGTACTTC.

This clonotype was seen more than once but under ten times. The J gene is TRBJ2-7, the V gene TRBV7-6; 8 bases are shared with TRBD2. The CDR3 is 14 amino acids. The trim removed 7 bases at V and 4 bases at J, leaving 9 bases unmatched. Germline V gene lookup returns CDR1 SGHVS and CDR2 FNYEAQ. This CDR3 is CASTPAGVSYEQYF. The DNA of the CDR3 is TGTGCCAGCACCCCAGCGGGGGTTTCGTACGAGCAGTACTTC.

The table lists this clonotype with a few counts. V and J are TRBV30 and TRBJ2-3; 9 bases fit TRBD2. The CDR3 covers 16 residues. J gave up 0 bases and V 6 bases, and 10 bases lay outside the gene matches. Germline-derived CDR1 and CDR2 are GTSNPN and SVGIG (reference sequence). The CDR3 spells CACPSGLAGSTDTQYF. In DNA, the CDR3 is TGTGCCTGCCCCTCGGGGCTAGCGGGGAGCACAGATACGCAGTATTTT.

This clonotype was recorded at least ten times. The V call is TRBV27, the J call TRBJ2-3; 12 nucleotides align to TRBD2. The germline gives CDR1 MNHEY, CDR2 SMNVEV (reference sequence). Germline trimming cut 3 bases from V and 5 bases from J; bases unmatched to any gene: 6. This CDR3 has 16 residues. The CDR3 sequence is CASSFRLAGAKDTQYF. The CDR3 DNA is TGTGCCAGCAGTTTTCGACTAGCGGGGGCTAAAGATACGCAGTATTTT.

This clonotype showed up many times. The chain employs TRBV7-6 and TRBJ2-1, with 14 bases identical to TRBD2. With V trimmed by 5 bases and J by 2 bases, 5 bases remained unmatched. Germline V gene data show CDR1 as SGHVS and CDR2 as FNYEAQ. The CDR3 extends over 17 amino acids. The CDR3 sequence is CASSARTSGRTYNEQFF. CDR3 bases: TGTGCCAGCAGCGCTCGGACTAGCGGGAGGACCTACAATGAGCAGTTCTTC.

The chain has TRBV11-2 and TRBJ2-2; maybe TRBD1 (5 bases). CDR1 and CDR2 from the germline V gene are SGHAT and FQNNGV. The CDR3 is 14 residues long. Trimming shortened V by 4 bases and J by 8 bases, and 14 bases separated the two germline ends. The CDR3: CASSSDIPPGELFF. The CDR3 DNA reads as TGTGCCAGCAGCTCGGACATCCCGCCGGGGGAGCTGTTTTTT.

This clonotype showed up many times. This chain joins TRBV6-1 and TRBJ2-6, with D perhaps matching TRBD1 or TRBD2 (5 bases each). CDR3 length: 16 residues. V lost 5 bases and J lost 2, with 13 bases in between. In germline, CDR1 is MNHNS, CDR2 SASEGT. In nucleotides, the CDR3 is TGTGCCAGCAGTAAAGGGGACCAAGCTGGGGCCAACGTCCTGACTTTC. Translated, it gives CASSKGDQAGANVLTF.

This clonotype was seen at least ten times. The chain joins TRBV7-2 to TRBJ2-1; 11 bases map to TRBD2. Germline CDR1 and CDR2: SGHTA and FQGNSA. The CDR3 spans 18 residues. V was pared by 2 bases and J by 1 base, with 7 bases of the junction left unmatched. CDR3 sequence: CASSLLLAGGLSYNEQFF. The DNA of the CDR3 is TGTGCCAGCAGCTTATTGCTAGCGGGGGGATTATCCTACAATGAGCAGTTCTTC.

This chain links TRBV5-1 with TRBJ2-3; a possible D gene is TRBD2 (5 bases). The V gene's germline CDR1 is SGHRS and CDR2 YFSETQ. V lost 4 bases and J lost 3, with 18 bases in between. The CDR3 has 16 amino acids. CDR3 residues: CASSPQLGVGTDTQYF. DNA of the CDR3: TGCGCCAGCAGCCCTCAACTGGGAGTCGGGACAGATACGCAGTATTTT.

This clonotype showed up just a few times. The chain couples TRBV18 to TRBJ2-3, with D perhaps matching TRBD2 (5 bases). Trimming left V 3 bases short and J 1 base short, with 14 bases between. This CDR3 comprises 16 residues. Germline V lookup: CDR1 KGHSH, CDR2 LQKENI. This CDR3 is CASSPVHDGGTDTQYF. As DNA, the CDR3 is TGTGCCAGCTCACCCGTTCATGACGGGGGCACAGATACGCAGTATTTT.

The genes are TRBV12-3 or TRBV12-4 and TRBJ2-7, with unresolved D. The V end was cut by 2 bases, the J end by 9 bases, with 8 bases between. This CDR3 has 11 amino acids. The CDR3 is CASSLSGWQYF. The DNA for the CDR3 is TGTGCCAGCAGTTTATCCGGGTGGCAGTACTTC.

At least ten counts were recorded for this clonotype. The rearrangement uses TRBV6-8 and TRBJ1-3, with TRBD1 matching over 8 bases. Germline CDR1 reads MNHGY; CDR2 reads SAAAGT. The CDR3 is 14 amino acids. V gave up 2 bases and J gave up 6 bases; unmatched junction bases: 3. The CDR3 is CASSYRQGQNTIYF. CDR3 DNA: TGTGCCAGCAGTTACCGACAGGGGCAAAACACCATATATTTT.

There are a few counts of this clonotype. This sequence joins TRBV11-2 and TRBJ1-3; D is uncertain. In germline, CDR1 is SGHAT, CDR2 FQNNGV. The CDR3 has 15 amino acids. Trimming took off 3 bases at V and 0 bases at J, with 9 bases between the two ends. CDR3 nucleotide sequence: TGTGCCAGCAGCTTGAACACTGTCTCTGGAAACACCATATATTTT. Translating gives CASSLNTVSGNTIYF.

This clonotype was recorded many times. The chain combines TRBV7-2 with TRBJ2-2; 13 bases agree with TRBD2. The V gene's germline CDR1 is SGHTA and CDR2 FQGNSA. CDR3 length: 17 amino acids. J was trimmed by 3 bases and V by 5 bases; bases with no gene match: 6. In DNA, the CDR3 is TGTGCCAGCAGCCCACTAGCGGGGGGGCCCGACACCGGGGAGCTGTTTTTT. Translation: CASSPLAGGPDTGELFF.

As to this clonotype: Without the conserved terminal phenylalanine or tryptophan, this CDR3 likely stems from a read error. This chain's CDR3 is CASSPPMGGSKDEQFL. The CDR3, as DNA: TGTGCCAGCTCACCACCGATGGGAGGTAGTAAGGATGAGCAGTTCTTA. This chain links TRBV18 with TRBJ2-1; TRBD2 might be the D (6 bases). The ends were cut back, 0 bases at V and 8 bases at J, with 17 bases in the middle. Germline CDR1 is KGHSH and CDR2 is LQKENI. This CDR3 region has 16 residues.

This rearrangement joins TRBV6-2 or TRBV6-3 to TRBJ2-7; D unclear. V was clipped by 8 bases and J by 2 bases, with 10 bases between them. Per germline, CDR1 MNHEY and CDR2 SVGEGT. The CDR3 sequence is 12 residues long. CDR3 DNA sequence: TGTGCCAGCCGGACCACAGCCTACGAGCAGTACTTC. The encoded protein is CASRTTAYEQYF.

This clonotype has more than one count but fewer than ten. The gene calls are TRBV19 and TRBJ2-2; no clear D. Looked up from germline, CDR1 is LNHDA and CDR2 is SQIVND (reference sequence). The CDR3 covers 13 residues. V lost 7 bases and J lost 2, with 8 bases in between. CDR3 protein: CASTSINTGELFF. The CDR3 region has the DNA TGTGCCAGTACCTCCATCAACACCGGGGAGCTGTTTTTT.

This clonotype was observed at least ten times. This chain links TRBV28 with TRBJ2-5; 8 bases are a match to TRBD2. The ends lost 7 bases at V and 2 bases at J; junction bases unmatched: 3. CDR3 length equals 13 residues. The V gene's germline CDR1 is MDHEN and CDR2 SYDVKM. The CDR3 loop reads CASTLAGQETQYF. CDR3 coding DNA: TGTGCCAGCACCTTAGCGGGACAAGAGACCCAGTACTTC.